This T cell receptor beta chain was obtained from a study of identifying expanded T cells in peripheral blood. Of note for this clone: What it recognizes is unknown.

Sequenced by immunoSEQ multiplex PCR; TCRdb stores in-frame clones only, minus some. The table has roughly 120,000 clones, about nine tenths seen once; the top ten hold just under 8.5%. Germline V CDR1 and CDR2: LNHDA, SQIVND (reference sequence). Trimming removed 10 bases at V and 4 bases at J, with 13 bases between. The CDR3 totals 12 residues. The study's findings and limits: Variance in clone template counts between roughly 2-week samples significantly increased with total template count across all healthy donors.

No infections or other immune events were documented during collection. Material for sequencing was blood. The chain recombines TRBV19 with TRBJ1-2; D unresolved. This clonotype was sampled from a person aged 18 to 75 in good health. CDR3 sequence (DNA): TGTGCCACCCCGCGGCCTAGCTATGGCTACACCTTC. This codes for CATPRPSYGYTF.